Listed below are T cell receptor beta chains from one sample, sequenced in a study of T-cell memory formation after mild COVID-19. TCRdb reanalysed the 5' RACE reads using MiXCR and keeps one entry per CDR3 protein. The data contain fewer than 350,000 distinct CDR3 sequences, approximately 18% of them seen just once; the ten biggest clones take up roughly 24%. Sequences were obtained from PBMCs or a T cell subset sorted from them (not recorded which). Receptors were obtained from a young man who had mild COVID-19 (a few samples of this study predate the infection). Cell type and time point are not known. Each CDR3 is given with its conserved first and last residue. D genes are given only for firm matches. Size tells how often a clone was seen (once, few, many) or the class of an expanded clone, and some rows leave it out.

TRBV7-2	TRBJ1-4	.	.	TGTGCCAGCAGCTCCAGTGTCGCAACTAATGAAAAACTGTTTTTT	CASSSSVATNEKLFF
TRBV5-1	TRBJ1-2	few	.	TGCGCCAGCAGCTTTGTGATTGACTCCCCCGGCGGCTACACCTTC	CASSFVIDSPGGYTF
TRBV6-2/TRBV6-3	TRBJ2-5	.	.	TGTGCCGGCGGGACGAAAGAGACCCAGTACTTC	CAGGTKETQYF
TRBV7-6	TRBJ2-2	.	.	TGTGCCAGCAGCTTTTTGGAGGCGGGCACCGGGGAGCTGTTTTTT	CASSFLEAGTGELFF
TRBV7-2	TRBJ1-1	many	.	TGTGCCAGCAGCTTCCAGGGGAACACTGAAGCTTTCTTT	CASSFQGNTEAFF
TRBV4-1	TRBJ1-5	few	TRBD1	TGCGCCAGCAGCCAAACAGGGGTGGGCAATCAGCCCCAGCATTTT	CASSQTGVGNQPQHF
TRBV12-3/TRBV12-4	TRBJ1-1	.	.	TGTGCCAGCAGGGGACTCGGGGGGAACACTGAAGCTTTCTTT	CASRGLGGNTEAFF
TRBV6-1	TRBJ1-5	.	.	TGTGCCAGCCTACGGACAGATAGCAATCAGCCCCAGCATTTT	CASLRTDSNQPQHF
TRBV4-1	TRBJ1-5	.	.	TGCGCCAGCAGCGAACACCCCGCTACCAATCAGCCCCAGCATTTT	CASSEHPATNQPQHF
TRBV5-4	TRBJ1-6	.	.	TGTGCCAGCAGCTTGGCCCGCACAGGGAAAGGGGCACCCCTCCACTTT	CASSLARTGKGAPLHF
TRBV12-3/TRBV12-4	TRBJ1-5	.	.	TGTGCCAGCAGTTTAGCGCAGGGTTCTCAGCCCCAGCATTTT	CASSLAQGSQPQHF
TRBV24-1	TRBJ2-5	.	TRBD1	TGTGCCACCAGTGATCCTACAGGGGATAGGGAAGAGACCCAGTACTTC	CATSDPTGDREETQYF
TRBV7-2	TRBJ2-5	.	TRBD1	TGTGCCAGCAGCGTACCACCGGGACAGCAAGAGACCCAGTACTTC	CASSVPPGQQETQYF
TRBV7-9	TRBJ2-7	.	.	TGTGCCAGCACCCCTGGGGGATACGAGCAGTACTTC	CASTPGGYEQYF
TRBV11-2	TRBJ1-1	.	.	TGTGCCAGCAGGATGGGGGGGGCGAACACTGAAGCTTTCTTT	CASRMGGANTEAFF
TRBV28	TRBJ2-3	few	.	TGTGCCAGCAGTTTACAGGGCCCAGATACGCAGTATTTT	CASSLQGPDTQYF
TRBV4-3	TRBJ1-1	few	.	TGCGCCAGCAGCCAAGCTTTATACACTGAAGCTTTCTTT	CASSQALYTEAFF
TRBV24-1	TRBJ2-1	.	TRBD1	TGTGCCACCGCCGACAGGGGCGGTAATGAGCAGTTCTTC	CATADRGGNEQFF
TRBV12-3/TRBV12-4	TRBJ1-2	.	TRBD1	TGTGCCAGCACCGGGACAGGGGATGTTGGCTATGGCTACACCTTC	CASTGTGDVGYGYTF
TRBV20-1	TRBJ2-5	.	.	TGCAGTGCTAGGTCGGAGGGGAGGGAGACCCAGTACTTC	CSARSEGRETQYF
TRBV4-2	TRBJ1-4	.	TRBD1	TGTGCCAGCAGCCAAGGACAGGGGATATATGAAAAACTGTTTTTT	CASSQGQGIYEKLFF
TRBV20-1	TRBJ2-7	.	TRBD1	TGCAGTGCTAGAGGAATCGGGACAGGGGGCTTTAATCTCTACGAGCAGTACTTC	CSARGIGTGGFNLYEQYF
TRBV6-5	TRBJ2-7	few	TRBD2	TGTGCCAGCAGTTTACTAGCGGGGGACCTATACGAGCAGTACTTC	CASSLLAGDLYEQYF
TRBV6-5	TRBJ2-1	.	TRBD2	TGTGCCAGCAGACCTACCGGGCTCTCTGGGGGGGGGCAGTTCTTC	CASRPTGLSGGGQFF
TRBV12-3/TRBV12-4	TRBJ2-5	many	TRBD1	TGTGCCAGCAGTCCCGAGGACAGGGAACAAGAGACCCAGTACTTC	CASSPEDREQETQYF
TRBV4-1	TRBJ2-2	.	.	TGCGCCAGCAGCCAAGATTCTTTAGGGAACGAGGACACCGGGGAGCTGTTTTTT	CASSQDSLGNEDTGELFF
TRBV20-1	TRBJ2-5	few	.	TGCAGTGCTAGGGCCCAGATAGAGACCCAGTACTTC	CSARAQIETQYF
TRBV4-1	TRBJ2-4	few	.	TGCGCCAGCAGCCATAGGAGGCTCGGGGGTTTAGCCAAAAACATTCAGTACTTC	CASSHRRLGGLAKNIQYF
TRBV27	TRBJ2-1	few	TRBD2	TGTGCCAGCAGTGAGCGGGGGGGCGAATCCCTATCCTACAATGAGCAGTTCTTC	CASSERGGESLSYNEQFF
TRBV27	TRBJ1-5	.	TRBD1	TGTGCCAGCAGTTTATATTCAGGGGGCCAGCCCCAGCATTTT	CASSLYSGGQPQHF
TRBV29-1	TRBJ2-5	.	.	TGCAGCGTTGACTCTGGGGCCGGGGGTGAGACCCAGTACTTC	CSVDSGAGGETQYF
TRBV18	TRBJ2-1	.	.	TGTGCCAGCTCACCACCGAGGCCCTACAATGAGCAGTTCTTC	CASSPPRPYNEQFF
TRBV27	TRBJ2-3	many	.	TGTGCCAGCAGAACTTCCGCGGGAGATACGCAGTATTTT	CASRTSAGDTQYF
TRBV6-5	TRBJ1-2	.	.	TGTGCCAGCAGCCCGGACCCGGGTAACTATGGCTACACCTTC	CASSPDPGNYGYTF
TRBV4-1	TRBJ2-1	.	TRBD2	TGCGCCAGCAGCCAGTACGTGGCGGGGGGTGGCAATGAGCAGTTCTTC	CASSQYVAGGGNEQFF
TRBV9	TRBJ1-2	.	.	TGTGCCAGCAGCGCCTCTGGGTATGGCTACACCTTC	CASSASGYGYTF
TRBV2	TRBJ2-7	many	.	TGTGCCAGCAGTGGGACAGATGTTGACTACGAGCAGTACTTC	CASSGTDVDYEQYF
TRBV28	TRBJ2-5	.	TRBD2	TGTGCCAGCAGTTTATATAGCGGGGCAGGGGCCCAGTACTTC	CASSLYSGAGAQYF
TRBV11-2	TRBJ2-1	.	.	TGTGCCAGCAGGGCCGACAGGTACAATGAGCAGTTCTTC	CASRADRYNEQFF
TRBV5-1	TRBJ2-1	many	TRBD2	TGCGCCAGCAGCTTTGGGCTAGCGGAGACCAATGAGCAGTTCTTC	CASSFGLAETNEQFF
TRBV2	TRBJ2-3	few	TRBD2	TGTGCCAGCAGTGAGGCTAGCGGGGGGGCCGTCAAAGATACGCAGTATTTT	CASSEASGGAVKDTQYF
TRBV4-1	TRBJ1-5	.	.	TGCGCCAGCAGCCAAGCTCCGGGCAATCAGGGCAATCAGCCCCAGCATTTT	CASSQAPGNQGNQPQHF
TRBV12-3/TRBV12-4	TRBJ2-1	many	TRBD1	TGTGCCAGCATCGAGGGACAGGAAAACAATGAGCAGTTCTTC	CASIEGQENNEQFF
TRBV20-1	TRBJ2-5	.	.	TGCAGTGCTAGAGAGATAGCAGGACGGGAGACCCAGTACTTC	CSAREIAGRETQYF
TRBV5-1	TRBJ1-3	few	.	TGCGCCAGCAGGACGGAGCCGGTGAACACCATATATTTT	CASRTEPVNTIYF
TRBV6-5	TRBJ1-1	.	.	TGTGCCAGCAGTTACCCTGGGGGGGCCACTGAAGCTTTCTTT	CASSYPGGATEAFF
TRBV19	TRBJ2-1	.	.	TGTGCCAGTAGTTCCCCGGCCCTTGAGCAGTTCTTC	CASSSPALEQFF
TRBV23-1	TRBJ2-5	.	TRBD2	TGCGCCAGCAGGGGGATACCCGGGGGGGAGACCCAGTACTTC	CASRGIPGGETQYF
TRBV6-5	TRBJ1-4	many	.	TGTGCCTCGCGGTTGGGGAGGCGTGAAAAACTGTTTTTT	CASRLGRREKLFF
TRBV5-6	TRBJ1-1	.	.	TGTGCCAGCAGCTTGGGGCAGGGCGGGTTGCGCACTGAAGCTTTCTTT	CASSLGQGGLRTEAFF
TRBV20-1	TRBJ2-3	few	TRBD2	TGCAGTGCGAGCGGGGGGCGCACAGATACGCAGTATTTT	CSASGGRTDTQYF
TRBV27	TRBJ2-7	.	.	TGTGCCAGCAGTTCCTCCGGATGGACCAGGGGGGGCGAGGACTACGAGCAGTACTTC	CASSSSGWTRGGEDYEQYF
TRBV4-3	TRBJ1-5	.	TRBD1	TGCGCCAGCAGCCAGACAGGGACTCAGCCCCAGCATTTT	CASSQTGTQPQHF
TRBV20-1	TRBJ2-1	.	.	TGCAGTGCTATAGGGGGGGCCGGGAATGAGCAGTTCTTC	CSAIGGAGNEQFF
TRBV18	TRBJ1-1	few	TRBD1	TGTGCCAGCTCCCCGACAGGGGCCATGAACACTGAAGCTTTCTTT	CASSPTGAMNTEAFF
TRBV6-6	TRBJ1-2	many	.	TGTGCCAGCAGTTCCCACCGGGACCTCAGAAGGGACTATGGCTACACCTTC	CASSSHRDLRRDYGYTF
TRBV7-2	TRBJ1-1	.	.	TGTGCCAGCAGCCCCGCCGGAGGTGAAGCTTTCTTT	CASSPAGGEAFF